This entry concerns a single TCR beta chain. Its antigen is undetermined. These data belong to a study of vaccination effects on CD4 cells after COVID-19. The CDR3 is made up of 16 amino acids. The germline V gene encodes CDR1 LGHDT and CDR2 YNNKEL (reference sequence). V was clipped by 4 bases and J by 3 bases; unmatched bases: 9. With the ViraFEST assay, the study expanded antigen-specific CD4+ T cells using viral peptide pools, then sequenced them. Culture lasted under 13 days before CD4+ T cell isolation. Two doses of either BNT162b2 or mRNA-1273 were given to each participant. Vaccine recipients had no previous SARS-CoV-2 infection; their nucleocapsid antibodies were negative. Sequenced by immunoSEQ multiplex PCR; TCRdb stores in-frame clones only, minus some. Of around 26,000 clones in the sample, around 70% are singletons; the top ten hold 7.5% to 8.5%.

The receptor comes from a human donor who received a COVID-19 vaccine. The chain is built from TRBV3-1 (or the pseudogene TRBV3-2) and TRBJ2-5; TRBD1 aligns across 9 bases. This specimen consisted of CD4+ T cells from PBMCs cultured with SARS-CoV-2 spike peptides, obtained after COVID-19 vaccination. The CDR3 DNA follows: TGTGCCAGCAGCCCCACGACAGGGGGGGGGAAAGAGACCCAGTACTTC. Protein: CASSPTTGGGKETQYF.